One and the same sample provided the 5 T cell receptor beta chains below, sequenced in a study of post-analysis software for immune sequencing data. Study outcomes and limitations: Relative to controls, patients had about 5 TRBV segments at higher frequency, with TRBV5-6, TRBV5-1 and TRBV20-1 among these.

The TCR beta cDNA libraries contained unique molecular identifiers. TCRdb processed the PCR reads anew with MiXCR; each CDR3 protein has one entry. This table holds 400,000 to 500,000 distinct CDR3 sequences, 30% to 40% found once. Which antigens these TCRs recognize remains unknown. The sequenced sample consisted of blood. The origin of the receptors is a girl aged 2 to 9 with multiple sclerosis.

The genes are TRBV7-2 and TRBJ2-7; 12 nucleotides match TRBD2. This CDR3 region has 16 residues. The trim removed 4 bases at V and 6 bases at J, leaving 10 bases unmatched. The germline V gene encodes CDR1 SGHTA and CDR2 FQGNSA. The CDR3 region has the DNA TGTGCCAGCAGCTCCACCCCGACTAGCGGGAGTTCCGAGCAGTACTTC. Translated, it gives CASSSTPTSGSSEQYF. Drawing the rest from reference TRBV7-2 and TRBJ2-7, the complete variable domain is GAGVSQSPSNKVTEKGKDVELRCDPISGHTALYWYRQSLGQGLEFLIYFQGNSAPDKSGLPSDRFSAERTGGSVSTLTIQRTQQEDSAVYLCASSSTPTSGSSEQYFGPGTRLTVT.

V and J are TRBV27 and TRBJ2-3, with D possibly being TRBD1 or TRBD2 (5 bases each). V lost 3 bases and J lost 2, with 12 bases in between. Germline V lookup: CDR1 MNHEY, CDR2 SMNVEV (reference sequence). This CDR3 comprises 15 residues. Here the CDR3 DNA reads TGTGCCAGCAGTTTTTCGGGGCCTCCCACAGATACGCAGTATTTT. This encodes CASSFSGPPTDTQYF.

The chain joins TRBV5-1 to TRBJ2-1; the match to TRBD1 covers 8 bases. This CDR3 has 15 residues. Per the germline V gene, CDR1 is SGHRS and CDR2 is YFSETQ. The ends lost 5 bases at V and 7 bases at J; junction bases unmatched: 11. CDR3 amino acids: CASRAAGQGGNEQFF. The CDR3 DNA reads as TGCGCCAGCAGAGCCGCCGGACAGGGCGGAAATGAGCAGTTCTTC. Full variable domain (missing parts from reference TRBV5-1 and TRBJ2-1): KAGVTQTPRYLIKTRGQQVTLSCSPISGHRSVSWYQQTPGQGLQFLFEYFSETQRNKGNFPGRFSGRQFSNSRSEMNVSTLELGDSALYLCASRAAGQGGNEQFFGPGTRLTVL.

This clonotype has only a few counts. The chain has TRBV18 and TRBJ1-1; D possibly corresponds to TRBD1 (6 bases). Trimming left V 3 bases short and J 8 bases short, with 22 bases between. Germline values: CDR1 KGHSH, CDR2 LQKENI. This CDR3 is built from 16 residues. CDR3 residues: CASSPPGQRQLGEAFF. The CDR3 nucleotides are TGTGCCAGCTCACCGCCCGGACAGCGACAATTAGGCGAAGCTTTCTTT.

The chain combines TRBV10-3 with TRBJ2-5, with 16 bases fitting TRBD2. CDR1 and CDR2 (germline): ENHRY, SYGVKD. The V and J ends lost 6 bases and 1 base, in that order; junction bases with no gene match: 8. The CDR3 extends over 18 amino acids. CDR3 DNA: TGTGCCATCAGGGAGAGTGGGACTAGCGGGAGGGCCCAAGAGACCCAGTACTTC. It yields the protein CAIRESGTSGRAQETQYF.